Shown below are 16 T cell receptor beta chains from a single sample sequenced in a study of naive and memory T cell subsets. Both TRBC1 and TRBC2 were covered by a beta constant-region primer of two equimolar oligonucleotides. From the UMI-ligation and nested PCR reads, TCRdb called clonotypes with MiXCR, one entry per CDR3 protein. The sample lists approximately 82,000 distinct CDR3 sequences; approximately 6.5% were seen once. Material for sequencing was central memory CD4+ T cells from blood. The receptors stem from a human donor in good health.

This clonotype occurred many times. The chain is built from TRBV7-8 and TRBJ1-5; the D is unclear. There are 12 residues in the CDR3. Looked up from germline, CDR1 is SGHVS and CDR2 is FQNEAQ. V was trimmed by 2 bases and J by 6 bases, leaving 5 bases between them. This CDR3 reads CASSLSSQPQHF. CDR3 nucleotides: TGTGCCAGCAGCTTAAGTAGTCAGCCCCAGCATTTT.

This clonotype was seen a handful of times. The chain joins TRBV5-4 to TRBJ1-1, with a possible D match to TRBD1 (5 bases). Between the trimmed V and J ends, which lost 1 base and 7 bases, there was a span of 11 bases. The length of the CDR3 is 13 residues. Germline V gene sequence: CDR1 SGHNT, CDR2 YYREEE (reference sequence). The CDR3 DNA sequence: TGTGCCAGCAGCTTGACAGGAGGACTTGAAGCTTTCTTT. It yields the protein CASSLTGGLEAFF.

The table lists this clonotype with many counts. J is TRBJ1-5 and V is TRBV20-1; the D gene is possibly TRBD1 (6 bases). The ends were cut back, 0 bases at V and 2 bases at J, with 17 bases in the middle. CDR3 length: 17 residues. Germline V gives CDR1 DFQATT, CDR2 SNEGSKA (reference sequence). CDR3 amino acids: CSARDEGGARGNQPQHF. The CDR3 coding sequence is TGCAGTGCTAGAGATGAGGGGGGGGCGAGGGGCAATCAGCCCCAGCATTTT.

This rearrangement joins TRBV4-2 to TRBJ2-3, with 9 bases that match TRBD1. The CDR3 is made up of 14 amino acids. The V segment lost 4 bases and the J segment 10 bases; nucleotides outside the gene matches: 9. Germline lookup yields CDR1 LGHNA and CDR2 YNFKEQ. The CDR3 DNA sequence: TGTGCCAGCAGCCGGGACAGGGACTCTCCGCCGCAGTATTTT. Translated: CASSRDRDSPPQYF.

At least ten counts were recorded for this clonotype. The rearrangement uses TRBV14 and TRBJ1-3, with TRBD1 matching over 7 bases. The V segment lost 4 bases and the J segment 5 bases; nucleotides outside the gene matches: 11. The CDR3 covers 16 residues. Germline CDR1 is SGHDN and CDR2 is FVKESK. CDR3 loop: CASSLSGQDYRNTIYF. DNA of the CDR3: TGTGCCAGCAGCCTTTCCGGACAGGATTATCGAAACACCATATATTTT.

V and J are TRBV18 and TRBJ1-1; 8 nucleotides line up with TRBD1. The junction had 10 bases not matched to a gene; V was cut back by 3 bases and J by 1 base. CDR3 length equals 17 residues. CDR1 is KGHSH and CDR2 is LQKENI in the germline V gene. CDR3 in amino acids: CASSPPRTGSWNTEAFF. The CDR3 nucleotides are TGTGCCAGCTCACCCCCGAGGACAGGGAGTTGGAACACTGAAGCTTTCTTT.

The chain joins TRBV18 to TRBJ2-6; 10 bases align to TRBD1. The CDR3 sequence is 17 residues long. The V gene end was trimmed by 6 bases and the J gene end by 0 bases; junction bases not matched to a gene: 5. The V gene's germline CDR1 is KGHSH and CDR2 LQKENI. CDR3 loop: CASSGQGPSSGANVLTF. DNA of the CDR3: TGTGCCAGCTCGGGACAGGGGCCGAGCTCTGGGGCCAACGTCCTGACTTTC.

The sample holds many counts of this clonotype. The chain employs TRBV2 and TRBJ1-1, with D maybe TRBD1 (6 bases). V lost 7 bases, J lost 1 base, and 10 bases lay in between. Germline assignment: CDR1 SNHLY and CDR2 FYNNEI. The CDR3 contains 13 residues. The CDR3 DNA sequence: TGTGCCAGCACAGGGGAAAGGAACACTGAAGCTTTCTTT. This gives the protein CASTGERNTEAFF.

This clonotype qualifies as medium-sized. This chain connects TRBV15 to TRBJ1-1; the D gene is possibly TRBD1 (6 bases). The CDR3 is 13 amino acids. V was clipped by 2 bases and J by 6 bases, with 10 bases between them. In germline, CDR1 is LNHNV, CDR2 YYDKDF (reference sequence). CDR3 in amino acids: CATSRSTGAEAFF. The CDR3 region has the DNA TGTGCCACCAGCAGATCGACAGGCGCTGAAGCTTTCTTT.

The genes are TRBV5-4 and TRBJ2-4, with D possibly being TRBD1 or TRBD2 (6 bases each). The CDR3 is made up of 16 amino acids. V lost 0 bases, J lost 0 bases, and 10 bases lay in between. In germline, CDR1 is SGHNT, CDR2 YYREEE (reference sequence). The CDR3, as DNA: TGTGCCAGCAGCTTGGACGGGGGCGTAGCCAAAAACATTCAGTACTTC. Amino acid sequence: CASSLDGGVAKNIQYF.

This clonotype was counted many times. The CDR3 DNA reads as TGTGCCAGCAGTTTTGGTGAGAGCGAGCAGTACTTC. Translating it yields CASSFGESEQYF. This chain links TRBV12-3 or TRBV12-4 with TRBJ2-7; no clear D. V was cut by 3 bases and J by 6 bases, with 9 bases left in between. The CDR3 spans 12 residues.

The count of this clonotype is one. The V and J genes are TRBV5-4 and TRBJ2-4; 7 positions agree with TRBD2. The germline gives CDR1 SGHNT, CDR2 YYREEE (reference sequence). The CDR3 length is 17 residues. The junction had 7 bases not matched to a gene; V was cut back by 1 base and J by 0 bases. In DNA form, the CDR3 reads TGTGCCAGCAGCTTGTACGGGGGGAGTGCAGCCAAAAACATTCAGTACTTC. The encoded protein is CASSLYGGSAAKNIQYF.

This clonotype was seen only a few times. The chain recombines TRBV5-1 with TRBJ1-5; D remains unclear. Germline V gives CDR1 SGHRS, CDR2 YFSETQ. V lost 0 bases and J 7 bases, leaving 8 bases between the germline ends. This CDR3 region has 13 residues. CDR3 residues: CASSLDLSQPQHF. The CDR3 DNA sequence: TGCGCCAGCAGCTTGGACCTGTCCCAGCCCCAGCATTTT. The whole variable domain, remainder taken from reference TRBV5-1 and TRBJ1-5, is KAGVTQTPRYLIKTRGQQVTLSCSPISGHRSVSWYQQTPGQGLQFLFEYFSETQRNKGNFPGRFSGRQFSNSRSEMNVSTLELGDSALYLCASSLDLSQPQHFGDGTRLSIL.

The rearrangement uses TRBV6-5 and TRBJ2-2; the match to TRBD2 covers 14 bases. Germline loops: CDR1 MNHEY, CDR2 SVGAGI. After removal of 6 bases from V and 0 bases from J, the junction contained 3 bases not matched to a gene. CDR3 length: 17 residues. The CDR3 is CASRRTSGGTNTGELFF. The CDR3 bases are TGTGCCAGCAGGCGGACTAGCGGGGGGACGAACACCGGGGAGCTGTTTTTT.

This chain uses TRBV7-2 with TRBJ2-5; 8 bases line up with TRBD2. Germline V gene lookup returns CDR1 SGHTA and CDR2 FQGNSA. CDR3 length: 14 residues. The junction had 6 bases not matched to a gene; V was cut back by 4 bases and J by 5 bases. In nucleotides, the CDR3 is TGTGCCAGCAGCTCCCTGCGGGGGGTGGAGACCCAGTACTTC. Its translation is CASSSLRGVETQYF. The full variable domain, with the rest looked up from reference TRBV7-2 and TRBJ2-5, is GAGVSQSPSNKVTEKGKDVELRCDPISGHTALYWYRQSLGQGLEFLIYFQGNSAPDKSGLPSDRFSAERTGGSVSTLTIQRTQQEDSAVYLCASSSLRGVETQYFGPGTRLLVL.

This clonotype was recorded at least ten times. The V gene is TRBV5-1, the J gene TRBJ1-1, with 11 bases identical to TRBD1. There are 17 residues in the CDR3. The germline gives CDR1 SGHRS, CDR2 YFSETQ. The V segment lost 3 bases and the J segment 0 bases; nucleotides outside the gene matches: 7. DNA of the CDR3: TGCGCCAGCAGCTCCCTGGGACAGGGGGGCTTGAACACTGAAGCTTTCTTT. This translates into CASSSLGQGGLNTEAFF.